A single sample is the source of the 17 T cell receptor beta chains below, sequenced in a study of graft-versus-host responses after intestinal transplantation. What these receptors recognize is not known. TCRdb's copy holds only in-frame clones and misses some; the assay was immunoSEQ multiplex PCR. This sample has around 99,000 clones, with over 80% found just once. The sample in question was unstimulated CD4+ T cells sorted from spleen or lymph node cells, obtained before transplant. These receptors all come from a human donor who was the organ donor for an intestinal transplant.

The chain joins TRBV11-3 to TRBJ2-1; D is undetermined. This CDR3 has 16 amino acids. Looked up from germline, CDR1 is SGHNT and CDR2 is YENEEA. V lost 5 bases and J 1 base, leaving 15 bases between the germline ends. CDR3 sequence reads: CASSPPGTISYNEQFF. The CDR3 DNA sequence: TGTGCCAGCAGCCCTCCTGGAACAATTTCCTACAATGAGCAGTTCTTC.

This chain links TRBV7-2 with TRBJ2-1; no firm D call. Germline V gives CDR1 SGHTA, CDR2 FQGNSA. This CDR3 spans 12 amino acids. Trimming removed 5 bases from V and 7 bases from J, with 9 bases in between. CDR3 DNA sequence: TGTGCCAGCAGCCTGGACGGGAATGAGCAGTTCTTC. This encodes CASSLDGNEQFF.

The DNA for the CDR3 is TGTGCCACCAGCAAAGTTCCCGGGACAGTCTATGGCTACACCTTC. Amino acids: CATSKVPGTVYGYTF. The J gene is TRBJ1-2, the V gene TRBV15; 7 nucleotides agree with TRBD1. This CDR3 is built from 15 residues. V shed 4 bases, J shed 4 bases, and the junction held 9 bases outside the gene matches. Germline values: CDR1 LNHNV, CDR2 YYDKDF (reference sequence).

The chain links TRBV5-1 to TRBJ2-7; 14 bases match TRBD2. Germline lookup yields CDR1 SGHRS and CDR2 YFSETQ. V lost 4 bases to trimming and J lost 3 bases; unmatched junction nucleotides: 9. This CDR3 spans 17 amino acids. The CDR3 nucleotides are TGCGCCAGCAGCCCGGGGACTAGCGGGAGAAACCTCTACGAGCAGTACTTC. Protein product: CASSPGTSGRNLYEQYF.

V and J are TRBV5-6 and TRBJ2-5, with a weak D call TRBD1 (5 bases). Between the trimmed V and J ends, which lost 2 bases and 3 bases, there was a span of 20 bases. The germline V gene encodes CDR1 SGHDT and CDR2 YYEEEE. This CDR3 comprises 17 residues. For the CDR3, the DNA is TGTGCCAGCAGCTTAGGATTAAAAGACAGCTTTAAAGAGACCCAGTACTTC. Translated: CASSLGLKDSFKETQYF.

The gene calls are TRBV9 and TRBJ1-5; weak D call: TRBD1 (5 bases). The CDR3 has 15 amino acids. Trimming cost V 0 bases and J 3 bases, with 10 bases left between them. The V gene's germline CDR1 is SGDLS and CDR2 YYNGEE. CDR3 in DNA: TGTGCCAGCAGCGTAGGGGGGTCAGTCAATCAGCCCCAGCATTTT. It specifies CASSVGGSVNQPQHF.

This clone was seen only once. This chain joins TRBV19 and TRBJ1-6, with D possibly being TRBD1 (5 bases). The CDR3 totals 17 residues. V was pared by 3 bases and J by 2 bases, with 14 bases between. Germline lookup yields CDR1 LNHDA and CDR2 SQIVND (reference sequence). In DNA form, the CDR3 reads TGTGCCAGTAGTATGTGGGCAGGGAGGACCTATAATTCACCCCTCCACTTT. Its protein is CASSMWAGRTYNSPLHF.

This sequence joins TRBV9 and TRBJ2-6; 9 bases are shared with TRBD1. Trimming cost V 3 bases and J 5 bases; bases outside gene matches: 9. Germline CDR1 SGDLS, CDR2 YYNGEE. This CDR3 has 17 residues. CDR3 DNA: TGTGCCAGCAGCGCCAGGACAGGGGATGGGAGGGCCAACGTCCTGACTTTC. It yields the protein CASSARTGDGRANVLTF. Variable domain in full (rest from reference TRBV9 and TRBJ2-6): DSGVTQTPKHLITATGQRVTLRCSPRSGDLSVYWYQQSLDQGLQFLIQYYNGEERAKGNILERFSAQQFPDLHSELNLSSLELGDSALYFCASSARTGDGRANVLTFGAGSRLTVL.

The genes are TRBV19 and TRBJ2-1, with TRBD2 matching 9 bases. V lost 3 bases, J lost 4 bases, and 4 bases stayed unmatched. The CDR3 has 15 residues. Germline V gene data show CDR1 as LNHDA and CDR2 as SQIVND (reference sequence). CDR3: CASSISAGGYNEQFF. CDR3 DNA: TGTGCCAGTAGTATCTCAGCGGGAGGTTACAATGAGCAGTTCTTC.

This clone was seen a single time. This sequence joins TRBV6-4 and TRBJ1-5; D is unclear. The CDR3 extends over 13 amino acids. Germline CDR1 MRHNA, CDR2 SNTAGT. Trimming left V 4 bases short and J 9 bases short, with 13 bases between. The DNA for the CDR3 is TGTGCCAGCAGTGCTTACAGCCATGGGCCCCAGCATTTT. It codes for CASSAYSHGPQHF.

The CDR3 DNA follows: TGTGCCAGCTGCGGATCACAGGGTTCTGGAAACACCATATATTTT. Its translation is CASCGSQGSGNTIYF. The chain links TRBV6-1 to TRBJ1-3, with D possibly matching TRBD1 (6 bases). CDR1 is MNHNS and CDR2 is SASEGT in the germline V gene. The V gene lost 8 bases and the J gene lost 1 base, with 15 bases spanning the gap. The CDR3 is 15 residues long.

The gene calls are TRBV7-6 and TRBJ2-4; TRBD2 matches 8 bases. The length of the CDR3 is 17 residues. Trimming cost V 2 bases and J 8 bases; bases outside gene matches: 14. Germline loops: CDR1 SGHVS, CDR2 FNYEAQ. CDR3 protein: CASSLYSPSGSRDIQYF. In DNA form, the CDR3 reads TGTGCCAGCAGCTTATATTCTCCCAGCGGGAGTAGAGACATTCAGTACTTC.

This clone came up once. The rearrangement uses TRBV5-1 and TRBJ1-2; tentatively, D is TRBD1 (6 bases). This CDR3 has 14 residues. The V and J ends lost 4 bases and 7 bases respectively, with 17 bases between them. Germline-derived CDR1 and CDR2 are SGHRS and YFSETQ. The CDR3 nucleotides are TGCGCCAGCAGCCCATGGACAGAGGTAGTTGGCTACACCTTC. Protein product: CASSPWTEVVGYTF.

The gene calls are TRBV5-6 and TRBJ2-1; D is unclear. The CDR3 length is 15 residues. Germline CDR1 is SGHDT and CDR2 is YYEEEE. With 4 bases removed from V and 10 bases from J, the gap between germline ends came to 21 bases. The CDR3 bases are TGTGCCAGCAGCCCCCGTCGGTTAGTAAACCGGGAGCAGTTCTTC. Translated, it gives CASSPRRLVNREQFF.

This clone was found once. This chain links TRBV6-5 with TRBJ2-5, with 11 bases identical to TRBD1. The CDR3 loop spans 15 amino acids. Looked up from germline, CDR1 is MNHEY and CDR2 is SVGAGI. J was trimmed by 5 bases and V by 6 bases; bases with no gene match: 8. CDR3: CASRMDRGPAETQYF. CDR3 nucleotide sequence: TGTGCCAGCAGGATGGACAGGGGGCCGGCGGAGACCCAGTACTTC.

V usage is TRBV5-4 and J usage is TRBJ1-1; no clear D gene. The CDR3 has 14 residues. Deletions cut 7 bases from V and 4 bases from J, with 17 bases between. Germline values: CDR1 SGHNT, CDR2 YYREEE (reference sequence). The chain's CDR3 is CASVRTPGSTEAFF. The DNA of the CDR3 is TGTGCCAGCGTCCGGACTCCGGGGAGCACTGAAGCTTTCTTT.

The rearrangement joins TRBV4-1 to TRBJ1-5; 8 bases match TRBD1. The V and J ends lost 0 bases and 9 bases, in that order; junction bases with no gene match: 4. The CDR3 length is 14 residues. The germline V gene encodes CDR1 MGHRA and CDR2 YSYEKL. In DNA form, the CDR3 reads TGCGCCAGCAGCCAAGACGCAGGGGGCACGCCCCAGCATTTT. It codes for CASSQDAGGTPQHF.